The present T cell receptor (beta chain) was sequenced within a study of vaccination and CD4 T cells after COVID-19. V lost 1 base and J lost 3, with 17 bases in between. This CDR3 has 16 amino acids. Germline-derived CDR1 and CDR2 are DFQATT and SNEGSKA (reference sequence). The treatment: approximately 9-day PBMC culture with coronavirus spike peptide pools or control peptides (ViraFEST assay). This clonotype was seen a handful of times. Its cognate antigen is unknown. Cultured CD4+ T cell DNA was sequenced using the Oncomine TCR Beta short-read assay. TCRdb reprocessed the PCR reads via MiXCR and lists one record per CDR3 protein. The table lists more than 10,000 distinct CDR3 sequences, over 40% of them singletons.

The material sequenced was CD4+ T cells from blood, cultured in vitro. The sequence was collected from a human donor who had recovered from COVID-19. The genes are TRBV20-1 and TRBJ2-3; TRBD2 is a possible D gene (6 bases). The CDR3 region has the DNA TGCAGTGCTAGAGGTGGAAGCGGGCCCCTTACAGATACGCAGTATTTT. Amino acid sequence: CSARGGSGPLTDTQYF.